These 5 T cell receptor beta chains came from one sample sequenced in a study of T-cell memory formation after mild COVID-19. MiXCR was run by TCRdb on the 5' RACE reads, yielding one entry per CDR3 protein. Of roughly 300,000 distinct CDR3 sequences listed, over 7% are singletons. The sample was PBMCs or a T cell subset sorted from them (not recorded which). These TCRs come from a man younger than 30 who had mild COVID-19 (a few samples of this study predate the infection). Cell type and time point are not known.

This CDR3 reads CASSLHNGANYGYTF. CDR3 bases: TGCGCCAGCAGCCTGCACAACGGGGCTAACTATGGCTACACCTTC. The chain recombines TRBV5-1 with TRBJ1-2; D is uncertain. The CDR3 extends over 15 amino acids. Germline lookup yields CDR1 SGHRS and CDR2 YFSETQ. V shed 4 bases and J shed 0 bases, with 13 bases lying between them.

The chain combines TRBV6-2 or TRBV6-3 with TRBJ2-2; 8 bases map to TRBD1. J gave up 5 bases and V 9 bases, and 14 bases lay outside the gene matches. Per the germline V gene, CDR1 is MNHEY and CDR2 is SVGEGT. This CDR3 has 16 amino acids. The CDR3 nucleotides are TGTGCCAGTACCCAACCGGGACAGGAAAGGACCGGGGAGCTGTTTTTT. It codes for CASTQPGQERTGELFF.

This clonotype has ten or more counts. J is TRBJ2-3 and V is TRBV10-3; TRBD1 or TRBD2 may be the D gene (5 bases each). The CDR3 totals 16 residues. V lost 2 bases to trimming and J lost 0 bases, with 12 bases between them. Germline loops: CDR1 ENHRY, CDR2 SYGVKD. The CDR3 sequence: CAISEKRGTSTDTQYF. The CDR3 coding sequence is TGTGCCATCAGTGAGAAGAGGGGTACTAGCACAGATACGCAGTATTTT.

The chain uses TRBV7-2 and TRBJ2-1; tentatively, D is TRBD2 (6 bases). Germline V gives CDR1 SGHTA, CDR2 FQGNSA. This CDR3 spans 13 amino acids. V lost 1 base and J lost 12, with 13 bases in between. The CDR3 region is CASSLEGSGVQFF. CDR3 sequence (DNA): TGTGCCAGCAGCTTAGAGGGTAGCGGAGTGCAGTTCTTC.

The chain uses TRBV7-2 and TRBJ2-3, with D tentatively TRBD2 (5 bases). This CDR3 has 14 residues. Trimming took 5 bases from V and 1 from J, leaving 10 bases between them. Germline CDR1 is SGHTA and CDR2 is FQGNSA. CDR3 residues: CASSRDVRTDTQYF. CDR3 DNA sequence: TGTGCCAGCAGCCGGGATGTTCGCACAGATACGCAGTATTTT.